The entry that follows covers one TCR beta chain sequence. Sequencing used immunoSEQ multiplex PCR; TCRdb keeps in-frame clones, though not all of them. Of approximately 100,000 clones listed, 70% to 90% are singletons. The data originate from a study of blood T cell repertoires in COVID-19. At the level of the study: The cDNA or gDNA used as material had been derived from T cells, B-cell-depleted T cells, or PBMCs.

Germline-derived CDR1 and CDR2 are WSHSY and SAAADI. V lost 5 bases and J lost 2; bases outside the gene matches: 12. This CDR3 has 16 amino acids. The chain uses TRBV10-2 and TRBJ2-7, with 7 positions matching TRBD1. This receptor was taken from a human donor in a cohort sampled during active COVID-19. The sequenced sample was peripheral blood. CDR3 nucleotides: TGCGCCAGCAGTCCCACCTTCCGGGACAGTACCTACGAGCAGTACTTC. This encodes CASSPTFRDSTYEQYF.